This T cell receptor beta chain was recorded in a study of blood T cell repertoires in COVID-19 (dated by TCRdb to 2018 to 2020). General notes on the study: Collaborator samples came from the United States, Italy and Spain and covered acute and convalescent phases of COVID-19. The prospective study material was composed of cDNA or gDNA derived from T cells, B-cell-depleted T cells, or PBMCs. Nearly every sample came with metadata listing a de-identified subject ID, COVID-19 status, age in years and sex. The dataset comprised deeply sampled blood TCRbeta repertoires from subjects exposed to, actively infected with, or recovered from COVID-19. Samples were obtained from the ongoing ImmuneRACE study (first 160 participants) and from 1,200 or so subjects provided by 6 global collaborators. The repertoires were made available in a free public database intended to serve as a resource for research on the immune response to SARS-CoV-2. HLA class I and class II types, where available, came from metadata supplied by the sample provider rather than from assay-based typing.

The collaborating institutions used their own protocols to collect whole blood in K2EDTA tubes. Collaborator samples were shipped for TCRbeta analysis as frozen whole blood, isolated PBMCs, or DNA extracted from either sample type. Reading from cysteine to phenylalanine, the CDR3 counts 15 amino acids. Kept here is only the CDR3 DNA, which spans 45 bases and is read in frame from base 1. From the germline V gene, CDR1 is SGHAT and CDR2 is FQNNGV. Clipping removes 3 bases from V and 4 bases from J, with 8 as the unmatched junction base count. The immunoSEQ Assay, a bias-controlled multiplex PCR, was used to amplify TCRbeta CDR3 regions from genomic DNA. The published analysis was carried out like this. The number of nucleated cells in each sample was estimated by amplification of reference gene primers within the assay. To quantify the absolute abundance of each unique TCRbeta CDR3 rearrangement, sequence reads were collapsed and filtered. For each sample, productive Simpson clonality was calculated by taking the square root of Simpson's diversity index across productive rearrangements. This immuneACCESS table, as held by TCRdb, lists in-frame sequences with V and J called but not all clones. Of the missing ones, under half trace to an unresolved V gene in checked studies; the others have no known cause. D and trimming come from the DNA, and the V and J calls and clone size come from that table. The sample table shows about 280,000 clones, and about 89% are seen once. The biggest ten clones account for approximately 4.2% of the sample.

In regard to this clone: It lacks a known antigen. Within one base of it there is no much larger clone, and no base qualities were kept.

Study-wide conclusions, independent of this receptor: How much clinical and demographic metadata was included differed by source and by participant, and the metadata was provided uncurated.

The chain is encoded by TRBV11-2 joined to TRBJ1-1, with 7 junctional bases fitting TRBD1. The receptor was isolated from a middle-aged man with acute or convalescent COVID-19. Sequenced: peripheral blood. The sequence in DNA is TGTGCCAGCAGCTTTAACACAGGGGTGGGCACTGAAGCTTTCTTT. Its protein is CASSFNTGVGTEAFF.